Listed below are T cell receptor beta chains from one sample, sequenced in a study of T cells in Graves' hyperthyroidism and ophthalmopathy. In TCRdb, the multiplex PCR reads were re-called with MiXCR into one record per CDR3 protein. The sample lists some 500,000 distinct CDR3 sequences, about 15% occurring once. The sequencing input was blood. These receptors were taken from a woman in her 30s with Graves' ophthalmopathy. Both conserved end residues are part of each CDR3. D genes are given only for firm matches. Not all rows give a size; the values are once, few, many and, for expanded clones, a class.

J	V	D	size	CDR3	DNA
TRBJ2-3	TRBV7-2	TRBD2	many	CASSQGLAATDTQYF	TGTGCCAGCAGCCAAGGACTAGCGGCCACAGATACGCAGTATTTT
TRBJ2-5	TRBV11-2	TRBD1	NA	CASSLETRTGDGETQYF	TGTGCCAGCAGCTTAGAGACCAGGACAGGGGATGGGGAGACCCAGTACTTC
TRBJ1-2	TRBV5-1	TRBD1	NA	CASSFGGTGGGYTF	TGCGCCAGCAGCTTCGGGGGGACAGGGGGAGGCTACACCTTC
TRBJ2-7	TRBV2	NA	many	CASSETGYEQYF	TGTGCCAGCAGTGAAACCGGCTACGAGCAGTACTTC
TRBJ2-1	TRBV5-1	NA	NA	CASRAPSFNEQFF	TGTGCCAGCAGGGCCCCTAGCTTCAATGAGCAGTTCTTC
TRBJ2-1	TRBV20-1	TRBD2	NA	CSARGLAGGPAYNEQFF	TGCAGTGCTAGGGGACTAGCGGGAGGGCCCGCCTACAATGAGCAGTTCTTC
TRBJ2-7	TRBV20-1	TRBD2	once	CSASRPGLAGGEQYF	TGCAGTGCTAGTCGTCCGGGACTAGCGGGAGGCGAGCAGTACTTC
TRBJ2-1	TRBV5-6	NA	NA	CASSLRLGSSYNEQFF	TGTGCCAGCAGCCTAAGACTAGGGAGCTCCTACAATGAGCAGTTCTTC
TRBJ2-7	TRBV12-3/TRBV12-4	NA	many	CASSFRPWEQYF	TGTGCCAGCAGTTTCCGCCCCTGGGAGCAGTACTTC
TRBJ1-2	TRBV3-1	NA	NA	CASSQDLQSYGYTF	TGTGCCAGCAGCCAAGATCTACAGTCCTATGGCTACACCTTC
TRBJ2-5	TRBV7-2	NA	NA	CASSRGLGGTQYF	TGTGCCAGCAGCCGAGGACTCGGAGGGACCCAGTACTTC
TRBJ2-4	TRBV6-1	TRBD2	NA	CARGGGSRKNIQYF	TGTGCCAGGGGGGGAGGGTCCCGCAAAAACATTCAGTACTTC
TRBJ1-4	TRBV10-3	TRBD1	NA	CAISEGATNEKLFF	TGCGCCATCAGCGAGGGGGCCACTAATGAAAAACTGTTTTTT
TRBJ1-1	TRBV12-3/TRBV12-4	NA	many	CASSGAARSTEAFF	TGTGCCAGCAGTGGGGCAGCCCGGAGCACTGAAGCTTTCTTT
TRBJ2-6	TRBV4-3	NA	NA	CASSQEDSGANVLTF	TGCGCCAGCAGCCAAGAGGACTCTGGGGCCAACGTCCTGACTTTC
TRBJ1-2	TRBV10-3	NA	many	CAIRGRSSTGANYGYTF	TGTGCCATCAGGGGACGGTCCTCAACCGGAGCTAACTATGGCTACACCTTC
TRBJ2-7	TRBV27	NA	few	CASSFSSTLYEQYF	TGTGCCAGCAGTTTTTCTAGTACTCTCTACGAGCAGTACTTC
TRBJ2-7	TRBV14	NA	NA	CASSPGLHDYEQYF	TGTGCCAGCAGCCCGGGACTGCATGACTACGAGCAGTACTTC
TRBJ1-1	TRBV6-1	TRBD1	few	CASSSGTGGAAEAFF	TGTGCCAGCAGTAGCGGGACAGGGGGAGCGGCTGAAGCTTTCTTT
TRBJ1-6	TRBV28	NA	few	CASSRGIGSPLHF	TGTGCCAGTAGTCGGGGGATTGGTTCACCCCTCCACTTT
TRBJ2-1	TRBV19	NA	few	CASSDIRGNEQFF	TGTGCCAGTTCGGACATCAGGGGCAATGAGCAGTTCTTC
TRBJ1-2	TRBV6-1	NA	few	CASSEVWGFSVDGYTF	TGTGCCAGCAGTGAAGTTTGGGGGTTTTCTGTCGATGGCTACACCTTC
TRBJ2-1	TRBV27	TRBD2	few	CASSPGTSRNEQFF	TGTGCCAGCAGTCCCGGGACTAGCAGGAATGAGCAGTTCTTC
TRBJ2-3	TRBV19	NA	NA	CASRIASTDTQYF	TGTGCCAGTAGAATAGCGAGCACAGATACGCAGTATTTT
TRBJ2-3	TRBV6-1	NA	NA	CASNQIGDTQYF	TGTGCCAGCAACCAAATAGGAGATACGCAGTATTTT
TRBJ2-2	TRBV20-1	NA	NA	CSARDSQDRNTGELFF	TGCAGTGCTAGAGATTCGCAGGACCGGAACACCGGGGAGCTGTTTTTT
TRBJ1-1	TRBV6-2/TRBV6-3	TRBD1	few	CASSWGQGENTEAFF	TGTGCCAGCAGTTGGGGACAGGGGGAGAACACTGAAGCTTTCTTT
TRBJ1-2	TRBV7-2	TRBD1	many	CASSLAAGTGEGYTF	TGTGCCAGCAGCTTAGCAGCCGGGACAGGGGAGGGCTACACCTTC
TRBJ2-1	TRBV11-2	TRBD1	few	CASSLEGQGVNEQFF	TGTGCCAGCAGCTTAGAGGGACAGGGGGTCAATGAGCAGTTCTTC
TRBJ1-1	TRBV5-1	NA	NA	CASSSRGSDTEAFF	TGCGCCAGCAGCTCGAGGGGATCGGACACTGAAGCTTTCTTT
TRBJ1-5	TRBV28	NA	many	CASSPPGLFSNQPQHF	TGTGCCAGCAGTCCCCCGGGACTCTTTAGCAATCAGCCCCAGCATTTT
TRBJ2-7	TRBV2	NA	few	CASTELTNEQYF	TGTGCCAGCACAGAATTAACAAACGAGCAGTACTTC
TRBJ1-5	TRBV7-9	TRBD1	few	CASSSGQEYSNQPQHF	TGTGCCAGCAGCTCCGGACAGGAATATAGCAATCAGCCCCAGCATTTT
TRBJ1-1	TRBV6-2/TRBV6-3	TRBD1	NA	CAISGDRGPSAEAFF	TGTGCCATCAGTGGGGACAGGGGCCCGAGCGCTGAAGCTTTCTTT
TRBJ1-2	TRBV6-2/TRBV6-3	NA	NA	CASSSLGRYGYTF	TGTGCCAGCAGTTCCCTGGGACGGTATGGCTACACCTTC
TRBJ1-4	TRBV5-1	TRBD1	many	CASSPRDRDGDEKLFF	TGCGCCAGCAGCCCACGGGACAGGGATGGAGATGAAAAACTGTTTTTT
TRBJ2-6	TRBV2	NA	many	CASSELAGSGANVLTF	TGTGCCAGCAGTGAATTGGCAGGGTCTGGGGCCAACGTCCTGACTTTC
TRBJ2-2	TRBV19	TRBD1	few	CASRQGAPTGELFF	TGTGCCAGCCGACAGGGGGCGCCCACCGGGGAGCTGTTTTTT
TRBJ1-1	TRBV20-1	TRBD1	many	CSARYAGGVVTEAFF	TGCAGTGCCAGATACGCAGGGGGCGTCGTCACTGAAGCTTTCTTT
TRBJ1-2	TRBV28	NA	many	CASRTGTDYGYTF	TGTGCCAGCAGAACCGGGACGGACTATGGCTACACCTTC
TRBJ2-5	TRBV20-1	TRBD1	few	CSARDRQRETQYF	TGCAGTGCTAGGGACAGGCAAAGGGAGACCCAGTACTTC
TRBJ1-1	TRBV12-3/TRBV12-4	NA	few	CASSLIRAEAFF	TGTGCCAGCAGTTTAATCAGAGCTGAAGCTTTCTTT
TRBJ2-1	TRBV5-1	NA	NA	CASSLTGMGSYNEQFF	TGCGCCAGCAGCTTGACCGGGATGGGCTCCTACAATGAGCAGTTCTTC
TRBJ2-7	TRBV3-1	NA	NA	CASSNLGEQYF	TGTGCCAGCAGCAATCTCGGCGAGCAGTACTTC
TRBJ2-5	TRBV10-1	NA	few	CASSEFRGSQETQYF	TGCGCCAGCAGTGAATTCCGGGGAAGCCAAGAGACCCAGTACTTC